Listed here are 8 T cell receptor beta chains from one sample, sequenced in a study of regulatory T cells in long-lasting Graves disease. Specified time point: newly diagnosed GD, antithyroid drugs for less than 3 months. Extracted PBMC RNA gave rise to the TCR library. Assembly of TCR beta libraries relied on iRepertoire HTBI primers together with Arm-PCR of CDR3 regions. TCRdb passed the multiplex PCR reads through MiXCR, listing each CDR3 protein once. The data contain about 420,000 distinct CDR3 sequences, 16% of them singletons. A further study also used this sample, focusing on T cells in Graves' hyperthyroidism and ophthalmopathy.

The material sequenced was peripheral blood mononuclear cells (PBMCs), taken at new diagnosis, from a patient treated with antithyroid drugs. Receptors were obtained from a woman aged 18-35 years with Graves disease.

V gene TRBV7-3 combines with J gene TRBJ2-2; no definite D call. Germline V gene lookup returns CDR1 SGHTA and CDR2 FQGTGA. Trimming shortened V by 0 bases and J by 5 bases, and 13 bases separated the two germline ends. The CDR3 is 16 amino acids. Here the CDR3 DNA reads TGTGCCAGCAGCTTAACTGGAGCGAGAGGTACCGGGGAGCTGTTTTTT. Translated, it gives CASSLTGARGTGELFF.

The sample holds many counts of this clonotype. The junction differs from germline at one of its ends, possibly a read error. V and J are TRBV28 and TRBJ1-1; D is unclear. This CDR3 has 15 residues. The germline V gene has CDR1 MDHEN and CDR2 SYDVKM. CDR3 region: CASSSLYFGNPEAFF. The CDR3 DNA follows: TGTGCCAGCAGTTCATTATATTTCGGGAACCCTGAAGCTTTCTTT.

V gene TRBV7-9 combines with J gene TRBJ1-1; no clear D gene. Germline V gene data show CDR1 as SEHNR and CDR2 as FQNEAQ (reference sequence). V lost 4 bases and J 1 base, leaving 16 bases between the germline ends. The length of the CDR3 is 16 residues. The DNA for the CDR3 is TGTGCCAGCAGCTCCGGTCCATCCGGCCCGAACACTGAAGCTTTCTTT. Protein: CASSSGPSGPNTEAFF.

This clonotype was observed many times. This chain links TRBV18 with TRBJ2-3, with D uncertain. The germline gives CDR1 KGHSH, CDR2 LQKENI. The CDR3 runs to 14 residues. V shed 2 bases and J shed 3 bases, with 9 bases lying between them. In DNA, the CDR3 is TGTGCCAGCTCACCAGACCACGGAACAGATACGCAGTATTTT. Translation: CASSPDHGTDTQYF.

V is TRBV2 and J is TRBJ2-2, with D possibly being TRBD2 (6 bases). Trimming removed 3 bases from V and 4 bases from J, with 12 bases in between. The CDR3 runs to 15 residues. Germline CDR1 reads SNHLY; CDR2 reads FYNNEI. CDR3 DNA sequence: TGTGCCAGCAGTGAGACTTCCGGGGGCACCGGGGAGCTGTTTTTT. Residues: CASSETSGGTGELFF.

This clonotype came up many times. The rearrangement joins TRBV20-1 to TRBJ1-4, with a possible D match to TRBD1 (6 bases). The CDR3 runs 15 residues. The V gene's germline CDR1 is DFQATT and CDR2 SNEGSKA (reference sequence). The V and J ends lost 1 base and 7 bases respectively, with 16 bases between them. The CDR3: CSARAGGGGVEKLFF. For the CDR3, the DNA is TGCAGTGCTAGAGCTGGGGGCGGGGGAGTTGAAAAACTGTTTTTT.

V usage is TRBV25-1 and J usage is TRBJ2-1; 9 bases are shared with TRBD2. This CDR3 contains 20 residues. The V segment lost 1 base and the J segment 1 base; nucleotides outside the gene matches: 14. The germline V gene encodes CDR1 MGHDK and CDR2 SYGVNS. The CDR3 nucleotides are TGTGCCAGCAGTGAATCTTTGGCGGGAGGGCCCGGAACGTCCTACAATGAGCAGTTCTTC. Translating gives CASSESLAGGPGTSYNEQFF.

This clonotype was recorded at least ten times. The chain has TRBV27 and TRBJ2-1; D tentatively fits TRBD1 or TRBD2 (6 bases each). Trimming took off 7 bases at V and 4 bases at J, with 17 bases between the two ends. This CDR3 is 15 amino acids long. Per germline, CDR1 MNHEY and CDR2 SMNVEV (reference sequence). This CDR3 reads CASTRWGAQYNEQFF. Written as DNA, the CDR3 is TGTGCCAGCACCAGATGGGGGGCGCAATACAATGAGCAGTTCTTC.